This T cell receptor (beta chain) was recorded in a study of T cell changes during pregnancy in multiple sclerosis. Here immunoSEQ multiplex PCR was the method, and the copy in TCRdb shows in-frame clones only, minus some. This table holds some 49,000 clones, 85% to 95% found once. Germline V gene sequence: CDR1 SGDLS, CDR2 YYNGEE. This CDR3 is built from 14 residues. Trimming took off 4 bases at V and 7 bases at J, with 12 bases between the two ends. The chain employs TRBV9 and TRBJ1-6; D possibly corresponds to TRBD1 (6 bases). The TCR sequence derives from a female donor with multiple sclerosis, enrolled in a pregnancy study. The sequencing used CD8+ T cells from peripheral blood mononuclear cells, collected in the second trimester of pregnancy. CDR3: CASSKGGGNSPLHF. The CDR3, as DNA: TGTGCCAGCAGCAAAGGGGGGGGAAATTCACCCCTCCACTTT. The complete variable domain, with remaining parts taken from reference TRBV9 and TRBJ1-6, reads DSGVTQTPKHLITATGQRVTLRCSPRSGDLSVYWYQQSLDQGLQFLIQYYNGEERAKGNILERFSAQQFPDLHSELNLSSLELGDSALYFCASSKGGGNSPLHFGNGTRLTVT.